This TCR beta chain was recorded in a study of patients and donors after allogeneic stem cell transplantation. TCRdb reprocessed the RT-PCR reads via MiXCR and lists one record per CDR3 protein. The sample includes hundreds of thousands of distinct CDR3 sequences, about a sixth seen only once; the top ten take about 7%. V lost 6 bases, J lost 0 bases, and 1 base stayed unmatched. The CDR3 loop spans 15 amino acids. The germline V gene has CDR1 ENHRY and CDR2 SYGVKD. This clonotype was seen a few times. The sequence came from a human donor who was either an allogeneic HSCT recipient or a stem cell or donor lymphocyte infusion donor (not recorded which). It is not recorded whose cells these are; they may come from a transplant donor. The sequenced material came from blood, either unsorted or a sorted T cell fraction (not recorded which). This chain joins TRBV10-3 and TRBJ2-7; 14 nucleotides match TRBD2. The CDR3 loop reads CAIRGLAGDSYEQYF. In DNA form, the CDR3 reads TGTGCCATCAGGGGACTAGCGGGGGACTCCTACGAGCAGTACTTC.